This T cell receptor beta chain was captured in a study of PD-L1 blockade in urothelial cancer. The CDR3 consists of 15 residues. V gave up 4 bases and J gave up 2 bases; unmatched junction bases: 5. CDR1 is MNHEY and CDR2 is SMNVEV in the germline V gene (reference sequence). Spiking of synthetic TCR analog templates was performed in each PCR. TCRdb's table, derived via immunoSEQ multiplex PCR, lists solely in-frame clones and lacks some. The sample has roughly 50,000 clones, roughly nine tenths seen once. Time point in this sample: pretreatment peripheral blood. The receptor was isolated from an older woman with urothelial cancer. The sample here was PBMCs, taken around atezolizumab (anti-PD-L1) treatment. The chain employs TRBV27 and TRBJ1-3; the match to TRBD1 covers 7 bases. The CDR3 region has the DNA TGTGCCAGCAGTTCCTACAGGGGTGCTGGAAACACCATATATTTT. Translated, it gives CASSSYRGAGNTIYF.